This TCR beta chain was retrieved from a study of tumor T cells in aggressive B-cell lymphoma. The CDR3 is 13 amino acids. CDR1 and CDR2 from the germline V gene are SGHRS and YFSETQ. V lost 5 bases, J lost 6 bases, and 7 bases stayed unmatched. Method: immunoSEQ multiplex PCR; TCRdb's copy keeps in-frame clones and lacks some. The sample consists of about 7,900 clones, about 83% of them appearing once. The clonotype was recovered from an adult with diffuse large B cell lymphoma. V gene TRBV5-1 combines with J gene TRBJ2-7, with 8 bases fitting TRBD1. The sequenced sample was tumor tissue. DNA for the CDR3: TGCGCCAGCAGACCTGGACAGGGCGGCGAGCAGTACTTC. Residues: CASRPGQGGEQYF.